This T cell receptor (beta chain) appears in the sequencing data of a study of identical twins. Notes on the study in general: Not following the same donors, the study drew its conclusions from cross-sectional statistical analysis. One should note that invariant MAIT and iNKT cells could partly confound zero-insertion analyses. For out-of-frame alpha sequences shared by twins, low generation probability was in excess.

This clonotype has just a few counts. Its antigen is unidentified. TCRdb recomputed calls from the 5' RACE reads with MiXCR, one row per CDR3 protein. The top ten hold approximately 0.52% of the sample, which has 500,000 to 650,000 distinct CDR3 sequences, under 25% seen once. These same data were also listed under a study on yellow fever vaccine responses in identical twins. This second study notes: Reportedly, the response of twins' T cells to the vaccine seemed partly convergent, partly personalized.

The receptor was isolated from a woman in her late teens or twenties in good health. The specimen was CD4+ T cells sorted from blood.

CDR3 in DNA: TGCAGTGCTCAAAGTCGAGGCAGGTCTTTTGTAGAGACCCAGTACTTC. Translating gives CSAQSRGRSFVETQYF. This sequence joins TRBV20-1 and TRBJ2-5; D is uncertain. The germline gives CDR1 DFQATT, CDR2 SNEGSKA (reference sequence). Trimming stripped 5 bases from V and 4 bases from J, with 23 bases between. The CDR3 has 16 amino acids.